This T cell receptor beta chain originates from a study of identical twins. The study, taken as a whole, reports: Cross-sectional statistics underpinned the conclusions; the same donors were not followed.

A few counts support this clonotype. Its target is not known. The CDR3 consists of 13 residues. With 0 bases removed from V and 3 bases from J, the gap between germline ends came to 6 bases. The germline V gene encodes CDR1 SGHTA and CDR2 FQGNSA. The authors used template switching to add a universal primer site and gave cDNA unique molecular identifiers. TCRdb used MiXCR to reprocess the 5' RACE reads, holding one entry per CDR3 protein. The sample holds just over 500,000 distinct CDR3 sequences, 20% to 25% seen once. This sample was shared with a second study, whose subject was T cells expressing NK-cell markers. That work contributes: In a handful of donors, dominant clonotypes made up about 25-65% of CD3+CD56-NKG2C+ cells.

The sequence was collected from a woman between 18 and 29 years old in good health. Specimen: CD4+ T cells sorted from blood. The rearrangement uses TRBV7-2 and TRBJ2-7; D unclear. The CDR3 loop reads CASSLAKGYEQYF. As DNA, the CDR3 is TGTGCCAGCAGCTTAGCAAAGGGCTACGAGCAGTACTTC.